This T cell receptor (beta chain) was observed in a study of shared clonotypes between healthy human individuals. Overall study findings and caveats: What naive subsets generally showed was a larger estimated richness than memory subsets showed.

TCRdb keeps only in-frame clones here, not all; method: immunoSEQ multiplex PCR. This repertoire shows hundreds of thousands of clones, 95% to 98% found once; its top ten account for more than 0.3%. Naive CD8 cells comprised CD45RO-negative, CCR7-positively selected cells, excluding terminally differentiated effector memory CD45RA+ cells. The CDR3 runs to 11 residues. Germline CDR1 is SGHAT and CDR2 is FQNNGV. Between the trimmed V and J ends, which lost 6 bases and 2 bases, there was a span of 5 bases. Worth noting for this clone: Its target is unknown.

The clonotype was recovered from a man aged 30 to 39 in good health. The chain has TRBV11-2 and TRBJ2-7, with unresolved D. Sequenced material: naive CD8+ T cells sorted from blood. CDR3 loop: CASSYAYEQYF. CDR3 nucleotides: TGTGCCAGCAGTTACGCCTACGAGCAGTACTTC.